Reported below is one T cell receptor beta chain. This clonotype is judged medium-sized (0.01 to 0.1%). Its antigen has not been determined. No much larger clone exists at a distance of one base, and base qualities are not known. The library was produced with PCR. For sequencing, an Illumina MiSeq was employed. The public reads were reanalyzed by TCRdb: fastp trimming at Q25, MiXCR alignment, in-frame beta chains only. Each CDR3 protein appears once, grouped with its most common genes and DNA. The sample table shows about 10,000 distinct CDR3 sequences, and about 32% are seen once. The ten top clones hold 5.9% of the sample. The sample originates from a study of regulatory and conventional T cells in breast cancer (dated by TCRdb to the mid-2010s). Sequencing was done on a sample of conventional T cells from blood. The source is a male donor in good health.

The DNA is TGTGCCAGCAGCTCCCCAGGGGCTAACATTCAGTACTTC. Its protein reads: CASSSPGANIQYF. This chain joins TRBV7-2 to TRBJ2-4; TRBD1 is possibly the D segment (6 matching bases). The CDR3 contains 13 residues, cysteine and phenylalanine counted. Solely the CDR3 DNA is kept, with 39 bases framed from the first base. V and J lose 4 bases and 7 bases, and a span of 11 bases separates them. The germline V gene supplies CDR1 SGHTA and CDR2 FQGNSA.